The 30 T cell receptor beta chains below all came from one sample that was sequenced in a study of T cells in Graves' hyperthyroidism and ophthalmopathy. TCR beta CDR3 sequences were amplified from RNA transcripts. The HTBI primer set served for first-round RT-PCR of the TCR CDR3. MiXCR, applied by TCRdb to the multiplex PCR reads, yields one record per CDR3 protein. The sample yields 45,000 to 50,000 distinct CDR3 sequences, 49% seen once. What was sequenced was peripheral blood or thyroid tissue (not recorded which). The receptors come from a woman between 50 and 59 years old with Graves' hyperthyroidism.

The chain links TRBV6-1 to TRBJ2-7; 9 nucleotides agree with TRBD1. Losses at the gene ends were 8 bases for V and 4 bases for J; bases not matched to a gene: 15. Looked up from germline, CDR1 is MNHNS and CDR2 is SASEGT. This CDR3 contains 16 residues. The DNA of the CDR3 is TGTGCCAGCGGGGGGACGGGGCCGGGACAGGGTTACGAGCAGTACTTC. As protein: CASGGTGPGQGYEQYF.

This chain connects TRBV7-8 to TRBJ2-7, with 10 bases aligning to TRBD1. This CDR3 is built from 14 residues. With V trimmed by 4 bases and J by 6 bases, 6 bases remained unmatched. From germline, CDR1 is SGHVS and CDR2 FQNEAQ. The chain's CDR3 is CASSSGQGQSEQYF. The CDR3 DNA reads TGTGCCAGCAGCTCGGGACAGGGGCAGAGCGAGCAGTACTTC.

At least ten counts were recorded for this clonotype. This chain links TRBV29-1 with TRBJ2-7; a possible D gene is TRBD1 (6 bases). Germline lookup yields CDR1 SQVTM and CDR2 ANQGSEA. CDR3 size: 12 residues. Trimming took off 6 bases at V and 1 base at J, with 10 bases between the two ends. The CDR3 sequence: CSVIQGSYEQYF. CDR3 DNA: TGCAGCGTGATACAGGGTTCCTACGAGCAGTACTTC.

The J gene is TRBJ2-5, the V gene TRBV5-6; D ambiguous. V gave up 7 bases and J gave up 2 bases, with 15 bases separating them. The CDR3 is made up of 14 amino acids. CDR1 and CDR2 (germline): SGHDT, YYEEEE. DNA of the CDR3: TGTGCCAGCCTTGTAGGGCTGGGACAAGAGACCCAGTACTTC. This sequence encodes CASLVGLGQETQYF.

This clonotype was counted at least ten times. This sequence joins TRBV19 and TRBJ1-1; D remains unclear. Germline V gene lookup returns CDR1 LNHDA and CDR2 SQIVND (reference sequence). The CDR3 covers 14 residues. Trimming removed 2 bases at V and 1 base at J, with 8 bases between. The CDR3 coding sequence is TGTGCCAGTAGTATAAAGGGCCCGAACACTGAAGCTTTCTTT. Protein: CASSIKGPNTEAFF.

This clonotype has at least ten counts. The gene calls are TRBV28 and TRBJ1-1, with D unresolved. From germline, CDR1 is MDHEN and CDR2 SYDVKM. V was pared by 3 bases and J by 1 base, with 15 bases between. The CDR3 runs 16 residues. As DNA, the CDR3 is TGTGCCAGCAGTTTCACGGTTTTTCACGGGAACACTGAAGCTTTCTTT. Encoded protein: CASSFTVFHGNTEAFF.

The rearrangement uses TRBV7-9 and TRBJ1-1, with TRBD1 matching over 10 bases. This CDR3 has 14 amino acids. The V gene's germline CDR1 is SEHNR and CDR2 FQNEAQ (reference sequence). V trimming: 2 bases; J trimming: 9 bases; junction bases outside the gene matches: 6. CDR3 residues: CASSLRDRGLQAFF. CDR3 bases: TGTGCCAGCAGCTTAAGGGACAGGGGTCTTCAAGCTTTCTTT.

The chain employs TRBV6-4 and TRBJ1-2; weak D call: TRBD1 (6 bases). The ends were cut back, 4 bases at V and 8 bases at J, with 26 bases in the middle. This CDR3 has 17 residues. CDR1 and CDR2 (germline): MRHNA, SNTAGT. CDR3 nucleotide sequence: TGTGCCAGCAGTGCTAGAGAAATAGCCACGGACAGTTTAGGCTACACCTTC. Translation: CASSAREIATDSLGYTF.

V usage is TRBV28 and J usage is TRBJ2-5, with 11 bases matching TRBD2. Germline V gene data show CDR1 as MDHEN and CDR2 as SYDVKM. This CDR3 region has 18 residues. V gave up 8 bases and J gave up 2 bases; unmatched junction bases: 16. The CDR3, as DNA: TGTGCCAGCGCCCGTAGCGGGAGGGCCATTTCAACGCAAGAGACCCAGTACTTC. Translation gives CASARSGRAISTQETQYF.

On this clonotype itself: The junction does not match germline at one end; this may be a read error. This chain's CDR3 is CASSLGQGDTEASF. CDR3 DNA: TGTGCCAGCAGCTTGGGCCAGGGGGACACTGAAGCTTCCTTT. V gene TRBV5-5 combines with J gene TRBJ1-1, with 7 bases identical to TRBD1. Looked up from germline, CDR1 is SGHKS and CDR2 is YYEKEE (reference sequence). This CDR3 region has 14 residues.

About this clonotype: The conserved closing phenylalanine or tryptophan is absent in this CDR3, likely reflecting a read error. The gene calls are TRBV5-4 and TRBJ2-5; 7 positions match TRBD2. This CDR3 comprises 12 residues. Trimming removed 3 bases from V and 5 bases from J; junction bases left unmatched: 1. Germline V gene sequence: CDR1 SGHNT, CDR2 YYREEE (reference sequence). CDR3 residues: CASSSREETQYS. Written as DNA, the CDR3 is TGTGCCAGCAGCTCGCGGGAGGAGACCCAGTACTCC.

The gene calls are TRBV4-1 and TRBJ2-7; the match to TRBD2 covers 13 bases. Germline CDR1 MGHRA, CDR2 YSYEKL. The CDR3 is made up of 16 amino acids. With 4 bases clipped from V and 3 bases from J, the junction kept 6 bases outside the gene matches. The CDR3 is CASSPTGLAGVYEQYF. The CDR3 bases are TGCGCCAGCAGCCCCACCGGACTAGCGGGAGTCTACGAGCAGTACTTC.

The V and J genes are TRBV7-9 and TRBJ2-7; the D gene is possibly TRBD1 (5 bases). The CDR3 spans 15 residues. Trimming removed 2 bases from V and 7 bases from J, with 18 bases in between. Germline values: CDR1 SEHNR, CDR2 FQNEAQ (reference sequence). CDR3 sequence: CASSLSPDKQGEQYF. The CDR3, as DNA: TGTGCCAGCAGCTTATCCCCGGACAAGCAGGGTGAGCAGTACTTC.

In DNA, the CDR3 is TGTGCCAGCAGCTCAGGCGGGAGCCTCTACAATGAGCAGTTCTTC. This translates into CASSSGGSLYNEQFF. The rearrangement links TRBV7-2 to TRBJ2-1; 7 positions agree with TRBD2. Germline assignment: CDR1 SGHTA and CDR2 FQGNSA. The ends lost 4 bases at V and 3 bases at J; junction bases unmatched: 6. This CDR3 is built from 15 residues.

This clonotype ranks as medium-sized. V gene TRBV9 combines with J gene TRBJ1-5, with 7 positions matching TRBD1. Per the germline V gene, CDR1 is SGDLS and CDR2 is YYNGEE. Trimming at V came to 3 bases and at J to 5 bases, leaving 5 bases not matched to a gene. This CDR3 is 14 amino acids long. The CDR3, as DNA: TGTGCCAGCAGCGCAGGGACAGAGGATCAGCCCCAGCATTTT. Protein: CASSAGTEDQPQHF. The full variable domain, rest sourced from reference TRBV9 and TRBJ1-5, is DSGVTQTPKHLITATGQRVTLRCSPRSGDLSVYWYQQSLDQGLQFLIQYYNGEERAKGNILERFSAQQFPDLHSELNLSSLELGDSALYFCASSAGTEDQPQHFGDGTRLSIL.

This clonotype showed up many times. The CDR3 spells CASSEEANEKLFF. CDR3 DNA sequence: TGTGCCAGCAGCGAGGAGGCTAATGAAAAACTGTTTTTT. This chain joins TRBV7-2 and TRBJ1-4; D call uncertain. Per the germline V gene, CDR1 is SGHTA and CDR2 is FQGNSA. The ends were cut back, 5 bases at V and 3 bases at J, with 7 bases in the middle. This CDR3 comprises 13 residues. Based on the CDR3 plus reference TRBV7-2 and TRBJ1-4, the full variable domain is GAGVSQSPSNKVTEKGKDVELRCDPISGHTALYWYRQSLGQGLEFLIYFQGNSAPDKSGLPSDRFSAERTGGSVSTLTIQRTQQEDSAVYLCASSEEANEKLFFGSGTQLSVL.

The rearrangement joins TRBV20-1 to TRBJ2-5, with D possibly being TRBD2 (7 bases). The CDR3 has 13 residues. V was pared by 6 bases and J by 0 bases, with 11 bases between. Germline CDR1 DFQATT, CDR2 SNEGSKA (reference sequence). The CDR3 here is CSAAGAYQETQYF. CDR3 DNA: TGCAGTGCGGCGGGGGCGTACCAAGAGACCCAGTACTTC.

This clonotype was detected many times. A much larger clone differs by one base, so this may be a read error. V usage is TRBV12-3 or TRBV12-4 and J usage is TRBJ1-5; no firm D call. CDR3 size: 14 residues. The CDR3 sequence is CAGSLVGRNQPQHF. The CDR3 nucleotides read TGTGCCGGCAGTTTGGTCGGGCGGAATCAGCCCCAGCATTTT.

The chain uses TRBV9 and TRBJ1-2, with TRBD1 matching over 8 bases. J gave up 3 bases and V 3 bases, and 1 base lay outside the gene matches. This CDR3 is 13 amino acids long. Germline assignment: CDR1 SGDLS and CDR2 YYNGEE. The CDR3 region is CASSGTGHYGYTF. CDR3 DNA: TGTGCCAGCAGCGGGACAGGGCACTATGGCTACACCTTC.

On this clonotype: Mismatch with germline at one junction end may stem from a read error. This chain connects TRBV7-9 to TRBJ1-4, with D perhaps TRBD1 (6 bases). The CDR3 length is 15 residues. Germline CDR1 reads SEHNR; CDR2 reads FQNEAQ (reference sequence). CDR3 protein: CASSSAGGTNEKLFF. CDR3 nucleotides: TGCGCCAGCAGCTCTGCGGGGGGCACTAATGAAAAACTGTTTTTT.

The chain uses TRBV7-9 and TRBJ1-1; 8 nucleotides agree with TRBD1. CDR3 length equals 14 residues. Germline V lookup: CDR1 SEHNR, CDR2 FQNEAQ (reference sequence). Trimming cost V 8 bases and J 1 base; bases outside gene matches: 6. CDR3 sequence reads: CASSAGGWNTEAFF. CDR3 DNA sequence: TGTGCCAGCTCGGCAGGGGGCTGGAACACTGAAGCTTTCTTT.

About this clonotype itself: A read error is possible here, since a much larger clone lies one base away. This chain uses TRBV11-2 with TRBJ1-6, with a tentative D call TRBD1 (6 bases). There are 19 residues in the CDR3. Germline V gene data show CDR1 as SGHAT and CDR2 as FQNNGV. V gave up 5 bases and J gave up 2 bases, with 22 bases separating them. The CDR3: CASSLGRQRGIPYNSPLHF. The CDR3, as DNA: TGTGCCAGCAGCCTTGGCCGACAGAGGGGGATTCCCTATAATTCACCCCTCCACTTT.

The chain's CDR3 is CSASSVVVYEQYF. In DNA, the CDR3 is TGCAGTGCCAGCAGCGTAGTCGTCTACGAGCAGTACTTC. The gene calls are TRBV20-1 and TRBJ2-7; D is undetermined. The CDR3 has 13 residues. Germline CDR1 and CDR2: DFQATT and SNEGSKA (reference sequence). The ends were cut back, 6 bases at V and 3 bases at J, with 15 bases in the middle.

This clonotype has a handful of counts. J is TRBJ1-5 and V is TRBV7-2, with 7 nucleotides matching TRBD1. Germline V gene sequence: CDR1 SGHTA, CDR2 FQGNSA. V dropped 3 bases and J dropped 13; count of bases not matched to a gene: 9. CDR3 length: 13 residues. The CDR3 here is CASSFPPGQKQHF. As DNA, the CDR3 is TGTGCCAGCAGCTTTCCCCCGGGACAGAAACAGCATTTT.

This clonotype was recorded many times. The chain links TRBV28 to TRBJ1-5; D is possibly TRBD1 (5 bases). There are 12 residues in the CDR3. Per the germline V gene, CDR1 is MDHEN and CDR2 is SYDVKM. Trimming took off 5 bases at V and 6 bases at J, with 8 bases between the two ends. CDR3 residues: CASSPGFQPQHF. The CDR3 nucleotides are TGTGCCAGCAGTCCAGGGTTTCAGCCCCAGCATTTT.

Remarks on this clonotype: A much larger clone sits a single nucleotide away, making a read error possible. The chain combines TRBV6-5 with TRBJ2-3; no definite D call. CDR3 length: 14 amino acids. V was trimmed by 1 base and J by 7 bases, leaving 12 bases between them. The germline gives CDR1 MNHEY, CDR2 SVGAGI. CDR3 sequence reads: CASSYLTEGNTQYF. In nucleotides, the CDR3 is TGTGCCAGCAGTTACTTGACCGAAGGTAATACGCAGTATTTT.

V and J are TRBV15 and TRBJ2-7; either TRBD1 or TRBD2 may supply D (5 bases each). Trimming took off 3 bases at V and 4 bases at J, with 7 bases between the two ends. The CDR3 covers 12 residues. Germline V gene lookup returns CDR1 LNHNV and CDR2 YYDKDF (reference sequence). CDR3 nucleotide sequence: TGTGCCACCAGCAGTGAGGGGTACGAGCAGTACTTC. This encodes CATSSEGYEQYF.

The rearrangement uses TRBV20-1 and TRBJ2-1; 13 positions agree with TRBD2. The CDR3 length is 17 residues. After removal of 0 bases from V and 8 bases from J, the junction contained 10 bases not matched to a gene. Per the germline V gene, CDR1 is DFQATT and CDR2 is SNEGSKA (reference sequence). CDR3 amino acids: CSAREPRTSGRHDEQFF. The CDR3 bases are TGCAGTGCTAGAGAACCGCGGACTAGCGGGAGACACGATGAGCAGTTCTTC.

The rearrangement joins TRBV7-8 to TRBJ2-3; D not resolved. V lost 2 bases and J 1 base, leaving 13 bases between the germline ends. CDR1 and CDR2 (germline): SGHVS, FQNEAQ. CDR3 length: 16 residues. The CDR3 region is CASSLNARVRTDTQYF. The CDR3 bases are TGTGCCAGCAGCTTAAATGCCCGGGTCCGCACAGATACGCAGTATTTT.

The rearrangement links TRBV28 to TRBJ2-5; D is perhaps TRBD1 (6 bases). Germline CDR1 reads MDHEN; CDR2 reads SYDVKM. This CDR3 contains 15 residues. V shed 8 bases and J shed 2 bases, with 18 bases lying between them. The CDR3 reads CASSSPGQGQETQYF. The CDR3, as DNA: TGTGCCAGCTCCTCCCCAGGGCAGGGGCAAGAGACCCAGTACTTC.